This is a list of T cell receptor beta chains from one sample in a study of cytomegalovirus exposure and HLA in healthy donors. The repertoire was sequenced with immunoSEQ multiplex PCR; TCRdb's copy has only in-frame clones and lacks some. Here the sample spans more than 130,000 clones, roughly 77% being singletons. Sequenced material: PBMCs. Receptors were obtained from a man aged 30 to 39 in good health and CMV-seronegative. CDR3s include the opening cysteine and the closing phenylalanine or tryptophan. The D gene is left open where the match is weak.

D,V,length,CDR3
.,TRBV4-1,17,CASSQGNRQAPYYGYTF
.,TRBV18,17,CASSPYDRTSNTGELFF
.,TRBV10-2,17,CASSEGLADGLADTQYF
.,TRBV29-1,11,CSVGESDGYTF
TRBD1,TRBV29-1,12,CSAASTGGEQYF
TRBD1,TRBV10-1,15,CASSEGTGHGYGYTF
.,TRBV6-6,13,CASSAGGTDTQYF
.,TRBV7-9,12,CASRGPGNTIYF
TRBD1,TRBV28,12,CASGTGDYGYTF
TRBD1,TRBV28,17,CASSERTGWYGNQPQHF
TRBD2,TRBV30,15,CAWSPWSGSSYEQYF
.,TRBV5-6,11,CASSSLETQYF
TRBD2,TRBV5-4,14,CASSLAPSGPEQFF
.,TRBV5-4,16,CASSKIRGAQNTEAFF
TRBD1,TRBV5-1,16,CASSPPTGQGLHEQYF
TRBD2,TRBV28,17,CASSTRLAGEYTGELFF
.,TRBV2,14,CASTRGPNTGELFF
.,TRBV19,12,CASSDRTYEQYF
TRBD1,TRBV5-1,17,CASSPGTGGSLEGEQFF
.,TRBV2,14,CASRDMRLPYEQYF
.,TRBV6-1,14,CASSEIIVNTEAFF
.,TRBV19,14,CASSIRSENQPQHF
.,TRBV28,14,CASSLPLGGKTQYF
.,TRBV2,14,CASTAGASNEKLFF
.,TRBV19,14,CASSIVGHLDEQYF
.,TRBV5-6,15,CASSLVGGKNNEQFF
TRBD1,TRBV5-6,14,CASSGQGAINEQFF
.,TRBV5-6,17,CASSLPGSSSYNSPLHF
.,TRBV19,13,CASSIDVYNEQFF
.,TRBV7-9,13,CASSLPSNYGYTF
TRBD2,TRBV27,14,CASSPGLAGDEQYF
TRBD2,TRBV7-9,15,CASNPGGASTGELFF
TRBD2,TRBV2,12,CASRGRANVLTF
.,TRBV28,17,CASSSTNSGGLNQPQNF
TRBD1,TRBV6-5,15,CASRAGTGHQETQYF
.,TRBV28,14,CASRDMARPYEQYF
TRBD1,TRBV5-1,17,CASSQWGQVGSGNTIYF
TRBD1,TRBV2,15,CASSPGQIMNTEAFF
.,TRBV20-1,11,CSVRGEGEAFF
TRBD1,TRBV5-1,17,CASSLKTGRPGANVLTF
TRBD1,TRBV10-3,14,CAISVRQGSDEQYF
.,TRBV11-2,11,CASQGYTEAFF
.,TRBV5-1,15,CASSLSQEGHYGYTF
TRBD1,TRBV5-6,15,CASSRRTGGNYEQYF
TRBD2,TRBV6-1,13,CASLGTSGETQYF
.,TRBV10-3,14,CAISASGPSGTQYF
.,TRBV5-1,14,CASMLGSYNSPLHF
.,TRBV6-5,14,CASSRLQWDTEAFF
.,TRBV5-1,13,CASSLVMNTEAFF
.,TRBV6-6,13,CASSPNQGYEQYF
.,TRBV28,16,CASSLYIQGVTGELFF
TRBD2,TRBV4-1,14,CASSSGGAGGEQFF
TRBD1,TRBV7-9,15,CASSTDREYNQPQHF
.,TRBV4-2,15,CASSQEGGRDQPQNF
.,TRBV4-1,17,CASSQGGRGFEVEKLFF
.,TRBV5-1,12,CASSRDSYEQYF
.,TRBV6-5,13,CASSYSVWQPQHF
TRBD1,TRBV19,15,CASSAPGQGTYEQYF
.,TRBV28,14,CASSFTVSNQPQHF